Sequencing of this T cell receptor (beta chain) was carried out in a study of early T cells in non-severe SARS-CoV-2 infection. Overall study context: The chains were unpaired, and the sequenced material was bulk RNA from unsorted whole blood.

Only a few counts were recorded for this clonotype. What it recognizes is unknown. cDNA molecules, individually, were tagged with unique molecular identifiers. MiXCR was run by TCRdb on the 5' RACE reads, yielding one entry per CDR3 protein. Of about 64,000 distinct CDR3 sequences in the sample, less than 5% were seen once. Germline CDR1 is LGHNA and CDR2 is YNFKEQ. Trimming removed 1 base from V and 1 base from J, with 13 bases in between. The CDR3 covers 17 residues. Study-wide findings and caveats: VDJdb-based annotation leaned toward anti-spike CD8 responses and missed private and CD4 specificities.

The chain employs TRBV4-2 and TRBJ2-2; D not resolved. This receptor was obtained from an adult who was a healthcare worker with PCR-confirmed SARS-CoV-2 infection or an uninfected control (not recorded which). Specimen: whole blood. The CDR3 region is CASSQAVLQLNTGELFF. The DNA for the CDR3 is TGTGCCAGCAGCCAAGCGGTGTTACAGCTGAACACCGGGGAGCTGTTTTTT.